The rows below give T cell receptor beta chains drawn from one sample of a study of Ad26.COV2.S vaccination and SARS-CoV-2 variants. Clones were read by immunoSEQ multiplex PCR, and TCRdb kept only the in-frame ones, dropping some. The sample has approximately 480,000 clones; around 90% are singletons. The sequenced sample was peripheral blood, obtained in a trial of Ad26.COV2.S vaccine versus placebo. Receptor source: a person aged 18 to 59 who received the Ad26.COV2.S COVID-19 vaccine or a placebo. CDR3s include the opening cysteine and the closing phenylalanine or tryptophan. D genes are given only for firm matches. Clone size appears in some rows only: once, few, many, or a class for an expanded clone.

abundance | len | j_gene | d_gene | v_gene | CDR3nt | CDR3aa
once | 15 | TRBJ2-7 | NA | TRBV30 | TGTGCCTGGAGTGTGGGCTGGGCAGGGAGCTACGAGCAGTACTTC | CAWSVGWAGSYEQYF
NA | 16 | TRBJ1-5 | NA | TRBV30 | TGTGCCTGGAGCCGAATCACCCCGGGACCCCCTCAGCCCCAGCATTTT | CAWSRITPGPPQPQHF
NA | 13 | TRBJ1-4 | TRBD1 | TRBV7-8 | TGTGCCAGCAGCTATGGACAGGGGCAAAAACTGTTTTTT | CASSYGQGQKLFF
NA | 14 | TRBJ2-1 | NA | TRBV4-3 | TGCGCCATAAGGCCGCCGAGCTCCTACAATGAGCAGTTCTTC | CAIRPPSSYNEQFF
NA | 10 | TRBJ2-1 | NA | TRBV20-1 | TGCAGTGCTAGAGTAGAACAGCAGTTCTTC | CSARVEQQFF
NA | 13 | TRBJ2-7 | NA | TRBV6-5 | TGTGCCAGCAGTCCCGGACAGCCGCTGGGGCAGTACTTC | CASSPGQPLGQYF
once | 15 | TRBJ2-2 | TRBD1 | TRBV12-5 | TGTGCTAGTGGGTTCACAGGGGTGGGAACCGGGGAGCTGTTTTTT | CASGFTGVGTGELFF
NA | 14 | TRBJ2-1 | TRBD2 | TRBV29-1 | TGCAGCGTTGAACTGACTAGCGGTTACAATGAGCAGTTCTTC | CSVELTSGYNEQFF
NA | 14 | TRBJ1-1 | TRBD1 | TRBV2 | TGTGCCAGCAGCGCGGGACAGTTGAACACTGAAGCTTTCTTT | CASSAGQLNTEAFF
NA | 13 | TRBJ2-2 | NA | TRBV28 | TGTGCCAGCAGTTTATCCCAATTCGGGGAGCTGTTTTTT | CASSLSQFGELFF
NA | 14 | TRBJ2-5 | TRBD2 | TRBV27 | TGTGCCAGCAGTTTATCGTGGGGGGGTGAGACCCAGTACTTC | CASSLSWGGETQYF
NA | 17 | TRBJ2-7 | NA | TRBV19 | TGTGCCAGTAGTATTGAAGTATTAGCGCGGGACGCCTACGAGCAGTACTTC | CASSIEVLARDAYEQYF
NA | 13 | TRBJ1-2 | NA | TRBV9 | TGTGCCAGCAGCGTAGGCTCGACGGGGGGCTACACCTTC | CASSVGSTGGYTF
NA | 12 | TRBJ2-1 | NA | TRBV6-1 | TGTGCCAGCAGTGACAGGTACAATGAGCAGTTCTTC | CASSDRYNEQFF
NA | 13 | TRBJ1-2 | TRBD1 | TRBV19 | TGTGCCAGTAGTTCCGTGGACAGGGATGGCTACACCTTC | CASSSVDRDGYTF